One and the same sample provided the 28 T cell receptor beta chains below, sequenced in a study of radiotherapy plus CTLA-4 blockade in lung cancer (dated by TCRdb to the late 2010s). The library was made by the immunoSEQ multiplex PCR assay. This is the immuneACCESS table as TCRdb keeps it, with only in-frame sequences that have V and J called. A part of the clones is gone; compared with another copy, unresolved V genes explain less than half, and the rest is unexplained. The sample includes more than 75,000 clones, with around 90% observed a single time. 0.85% to 0.95% of the sample lies in the top ten. Sample: peripheral blood, taken from a patient treated with radiotherapy plus ipilimumab. The receptors originated from a human donor with non-small cell lung cancer who had stable disease on radiotherapy plus ipilimumab.

This clone was counted a few times. The J gene is TRBJ1-3, the V gene TRBV5-1; D gene ambiguous. Germline CDR1 reads SGHRS; CDR2 reads YFSETQ. The CDR3 totals 14 residues. Trimming cost V 4 bases and J 8 bases, with 16 bases left between them. The CDR3 loop is CASSLQSQLDTIYF. The CDR3 bases are TGCGCCAGCAGCCTGCAATCACAGCTCGACACCATATATTTT.

This clone was detected once. The V gene is TRBV27, the J gene TRBJ2-1; no definite D call. Looked up from germline, CDR1 is MNHEY and CDR2 is SMNVEV (reference sequence). V was trimmed by 3 bases and J by 3 bases, leaving 6 bases between them. CDR3 length: 13 residues. Here the CDR3 reads CASSLDHYNEQFF. CDR3 nucleotides: TGTGCCAGCAGTTTGGACCACTACAATGAGCAGTTCTTC.

The chain carries TRBV28 and TRBJ2-7, with D possibly being TRBD1 (5 bases). Trimming removed 6 bases from V and 4 bases from J, with 10 bases in between. Germline V gene sequence: CDR1 MDHEN, CDR2 SYDVKM. The CDR3 loop spans 12 amino acids. The CDR3 DNA is TGTGCCAGCAGAACAGGTGATTACGAGCAGTACTTC. Protein product: CASRTGDYEQYF.

This sequence joins TRBV7-6 and TRBJ1-3; possibly TRBD1 for D (5 bases). Germline V gene data show CDR1 as SGHVS and CDR2 as FNYEAQ. This CDR3 has 15 residues. Deletions cut 1 base from V and 0 bases from J, with 7 bases between. The CDR3 sequence: CASSLEGFSGNTIYF. CDR3 in DNA: TGTGCCAGCAGCTTAGAGGGGTTCTCTGGAAACACCATATATTTT.

The chain employs TRBV29-1 and TRBJ1-1; tentatively, D is TRBD1 (5 bases). The CDR3 has 14 amino acids. The V gene lost 3 bases and the J gene lost 0 bases, with 11 bases spanning the gap. Germline loops: CDR1 SQVTM, CDR2 ANQGSEA. CDR3 sequence reads: CSVEGPRVNTEAFF. The CDR3 nucleotides are TGCAGCGTTGAGGGACCACGGGTGAACACTGAAGCTTTCTTT.

This chain links TRBV5-5 with TRBJ1-2; D might be TRBD1 (5 bases). This CDR3 region has 15 residues. Trimming took 0 bases from V and 8 from J, leaving 17 bases between them. Germline lookup yields CDR1 SGHKS and CDR2 YYEKEE (reference sequence). The CDR3 DNA sequence: TGTGCCAGCAGCTTGGTTTCAGGGTTTCAGGCCGGCTACACCTTC. This translates into CASSLVSGFQAGYTF.

The chain combines TRBV19 with TRBJ2-1, with 8 nucleotides matching TRBD2. The CDR3 has 13 residues. J lost 8 bases, V lost 5 bases, and 5 bases had no gene match. Germline CDR1 is LNHDA and CDR2 is SQIVND (reference sequence). The CDR3 region is CASSVAGGYEQFF. DNA for the CDR3: TGTGCCAGTAGTGTCGCGGGGGGTTATGAGCAGTTCTTC.

This clone was seen only once. CDR3 amino acids: CSASFNEQFF. The CDR3 nucleotides read TGCAGTGCTAGTTTTAATGAGCAGTTCTTC. The chain couples TRBV20-1 to TRBJ2-1; D gene uncertain. V gave up 3 bases and J gave up 7 bases, with 4 bases separating them. Germline V CDR1 and CDR2: DFQATT, SNEGSKA (reference sequence). This CDR3 region has 10 residues.

This clone was seen once. This rearrangement joins TRBV28 to TRBJ2-7; 9 positions agree with TRBD1. The V gene end was trimmed by 6 bases and the J gene end by 3 bases; junction bases not matched to a gene: 9. The CDR3 runs to 15 residues. Germline assignment: CDR1 MDHEN and CDR2 SYDVKM. The CDR3 region is CASRSPRTGDYEQYF. CDR3 bases: TGTGCCAGCAGGTCCCCGAGGACAGGGGACTACGAGCAGTACTTC. The full variable domain, rest sourced from reference TRBV28 and TRBJ2-7, is DVKVTQSSRYLVKRTGEKVFLECVQDMDHENMFWYRQDPGLGLRLIYFSYDVKMKEKGDIPEGYSVSREKKERFSLILESASTNQTSMYLCASRSPRTGDYEQYFGPGTRLTVT.

The chain couples TRBV14 to TRBJ2-5; D not certain. The CDR3 is 14 residues long. CDR1 is SGHDN, CDR2 FVKESK, per germline. V was clipped by 1 base and J by 1 base, with 7 bases between them. In nucleotides, the CDR3 is TGTGCCAGCAGCCAAGGGTCAGGCCAAGAGACCCAGTACTTC. Translated, it gives CASSQGSGQETQYF.

This chain uses TRBV7-9 with TRBJ1-4, with TRBD1 identical over 9 bases. The CDR3 is 16 amino acids. V shed 2 bases and J 8 bases; nucleotides not matched to a gene: 9. The germline V gene has CDR1 SEHNR and CDR2 FQNEAQ (reference sequence). The CDR3 DNA reads as TGTGCCAGCAGCTTAAGGACGGGACAGGGAGGCGAAAAACTGTTTTTT. Translated, it gives CASSLRTGQGGEKLFF. The full variable domain, its missing parts supplied by reference TRBV7-9 and TRBJ1-4, is DTGVSQNPRHKITKRGQNVTFRCDPISEHNRLYWYRQTLGQGPEFLTYFQNEAQLEKSRLLSDRFSAERPKGSFSTLEIQRTEQGDSAMYLCASSLRTGQGGEKLFFGSGTQLSVL.

V and J are TRBV29-1 and TRBJ1-3; D ambiguous. This CDR3 comprises 15 residues. Trimming took off 5 bases at V and 0 bases at J, with 14 bases between the two ends. Germline V gene data show CDR1 as SQVTM and CDR2 as ANQGSEA. CDR3 nucleotides: TGCAGCGTTACCCCAGACGGGATCTCTGGAAACACCATATATTTT. Its protein product is CSVTPDGISGNTIYF. Combining the CDR3 with reference TRBV29-1 and TRBJ1-3 gives the whole variable domain SAVISQKPSRDICQRGTSLTIQCQVDSQVTMMFWYRQQPGQSLTLIATANQGSEATYESGFVIDKFPISRPNLTFSTLTVSNMSPEDSSIYLCSVTPDGISGNTIYFGEGSWLTVV.

The chain employs TRBV2 and TRBJ1-5, with TRBD1 as a possible D gene (5 bases). V was trimmed by 3 bases and J by 1 base, leaving 10 bases between them. The germline CDR1 and CDR2 sequences are SNHLY and FYNNEI. This CDR3 region has 15 residues. CDR3: CASSDLGESNQPQHF. In DNA form, the CDR3 reads TGTGCCAGCAGTGATTTAGGGGAAAGCAATCAGCCCCAGCATTTT.

V usage is TRBV19 and J usage is TRBJ2-1, with TRBD2 matching over 11 bases. V shed 3 bases, J shed 2 bases, and the junction held 0 bases outside the gene matches. The germline CDR1 and CDR2 sequences are LNHDA and SQIVND (reference sequence). This CDR3 region has 15 residues. The CDR3 DNA is TGTGCCAGTAGTATTAGCGGGAGGGCCTACAATGAGCAGTTCTTC. Translated, it gives CASSISGRAYNEQFF.

CDR3 loop: CASRRLGGRDYGYTF. CDR3 bases: TGTGCCAGCAGGCGACTGGGGGGGAGGGACTATGGCTACACCTTC. V gene TRBV4-2 combines with J gene TRBJ1-2; D may be TRBD1 (5 bases). Germline V gene sequence: CDR1 LGHNA, CDR2 YNFKEQ. Trimming removed 6 bases at V and 3 bases at J, with 17 bases between. The length of the CDR3 is 15 residues.

The chain combines TRBV5-1 with TRBJ1-4; D is uncertain. V lost 1 base, J lost 3 bases, and 13 bases lay in between. Germline V gives CDR1 SGHRS, CDR2 YFSETQ. The CDR3 is made up of 16 amino acids. DNA for the CDR3: TGCGCCAGCAGCTTGCGCTTGTCGACCGCTAATGAAAAACTGTTTTTT. Residues: CASSLRLSTANEKLFF.

J is TRBJ2-5 and V is TRBV5-5, with D unresolved. The germline V gene encodes CDR1 SGHKS and CDR2 YYEKEE (reference sequence). This CDR3 is 13 amino acids long. With 4 bases removed from V and 4 bases from J, the gap between germline ends came to 11 bases. The CDR3 sequence is CASSLSGLETQYF. As DNA, the CDR3 is TGTGCCAGCAGCCTCTCTGGTTTAGAGACCCAGTACTTC.

The gene calls are TRBV5-1 and TRBJ1-4; maybe TRBD1 (6 bases). V dropped 0 bases and J dropped 12 bases, with 9 bases sitting between them. This CDR3 spans 12 amino acids. CDR1 is SGHRS, CDR2 YFSETQ, per germline. As DNA, the CDR3 is TGCGCCAGCAGCTTGGAACAGGGTCAACTGTTTTTT. It encodes CASSLEQGQLFF.

This sequence joins TRBV6-1 and TRBJ2-7; D may correspond to TRBD1 or TRBD2 (5 bases each). Looked up from germline, CDR1 is MNHNS and CDR2 is SASEGT. Between the trimmed V and J ends, which lost 4 bases and 6 bases, there was a span of 16 bases. The CDR3 runs 14 residues. The CDR3 bases are TGTGCCAGCAGTGCTGGGACGTTGGGGCTCGAGCAGTACTTC. Encoded protein: CASSAGTLGLEQYF.

The rearrangement joins TRBV5-1 to TRBJ2-5; no reliable D call. Trimming removed 1 base from V and 1 base from J, with 11 bases in between. CDR1 and CDR2 from the germline V gene are SGHRS and YFSETQ. The CDR3 totals 15 residues. The CDR3 spells CASSLSNSPQETQYF. CDR3 nucleotides: TGCGCCAGCAGCTTGAGCAACTCACCCCAAGAGACCCAGTACTTC.

The chain uses TRBV5-1 and TRBJ1-2, with D possibly TRBD1 on 5 matching bases. The CDR3 has 16 residues. The V end lost 4 bases, the J end lost 6 bases, and 22 bases lay between the germline ends. Germline CDR1 SGHRS, CDR2 YFSETQ. The CDR3 sequence: CASSLDPEDTSHGYTF. The CDR3 region has the DNA TGCGCCAGCAGCCTCGATCCCGAGGACACATCCCATGGCTACACCTTC. Looking up the rest from reference TRBV5-1 and TRBJ1-2 gives the full variable domain: KAGVTQTPRYLIKTRGQQVTLSCSPISGHRSVSWYQQTPGQGLQFLFEYFSETQRNKGNFPGRFSGRQFSNSRSEMNVSTLELGDSALYLCASSLDPEDTSHGYTFGSGTRLTVV.

J is TRBJ1-1 and V is TRBV28; 8 bases agree with TRBD1. The germline CDR1 and CDR2 sequences are MDHEN and SYDVKM. Trimming removed 3 bases from V and 4 bases from J; junction bases left unmatched: 1. This CDR3 contains 13 residues. The CDR3 DNA reads TGTGCCAGCAGTTTTACAGGGGGCACTGAAGCTTTCTTT. Translated, it gives CASSFTGGTEAFF.

The rearrangement joins TRBV5-6 to TRBJ1-5, with 7 bases matching TRBD1. Trimming took 3 bases from V and 2 from J; bases not matched to a gene: 14. The CDR3 is 18 residues long. Germline V lookup: CDR1 SGHDT, CDR2 YYEEEE. The CDR3 nucleotides are TGTGCCAGCAGCTCACGGGAAAGGGGGCGCTTCGGCAATCAGCCCCAGCATTTT. Its translation is CASSSRERGRFGNQPQHF.

This clone was counted once. The CDR3 reads CASSARHRGASGGSFYEQYF. The CDR3 nucleotides read TGTGCCAGTAGTGCCAGACACCGCGGGGCATCGGGGGGTAGCTTCTACGAGCAGTACTTC. The J gene is TRBJ2-7, the V gene TRBV19; 7 bases agree with TRBD2. V was clipped by 5 bases and J by 3 bases; unmatched bases: 25. The germline CDR1 and CDR2 sequences are LNHDA and SQIVND (reference sequence). This CDR3 contains 20 residues.

This chain uses TRBV11-2 with TRBJ2-5; 10 bases fit TRBD1. The germline V gene has CDR1 SGHAT and CDR2 FQNNGV. The CDR3 consists of 14 residues. The ends lost 4 bases at V and 5 bases at J; junction bases unmatched: 4. The CDR3, as DNA: TGTGCCAGCAGCTCGGACAGGGGGTTGGAGACCCAGTACTTC. Protein: CASSSDRGLETQYF.

This clone was counted a single time. V is TRBV6-6 and J is TRBJ1-6; D not resolved. Germline assignment: CDR1 MNHNY and CDR2 SVGAGI (reference sequence). V lost 6 bases, J lost 4 bases, and 13 bases lay in between. The CDR3 has 15 residues. In DNA form, the CDR3 reads TGTGCCAGCAGACCGGACCTCCCTTATAATTCACCCCTCCACTTT. It encodes CASRPDLPYNSPLHF.

This clone appeared once. The J gene is TRBJ2-3, the V gene TRBV7-9; 7 bases are shared with TRBD1. The ends lost 3 bases at V and 3 bases at J; junction bases unmatched: 9. Germline-derived CDR1 and CDR2 are SEHNR and FQNEAQ (reference sequence). The CDR3 has 16 residues. The CDR3 coding sequence is TGTGCCAGCAGCTTTGGGCACAGGGGAAGTACAGATACGCAGTATTTT. It specifies CASSFGHRGSTDTQYF.

This chain links TRBV5-4 with TRBJ2-7; possible D gene TRBD1, 5 bases. The CDR3 runs 13 residues. In germline, CDR1 is SGHNT, CDR2 YYREEE (reference sequence). V was pared by 2 bases and J by 7 bases, with 13 bases between. The CDR3 loop reads CASSFQGSREQYF. CDR3 DNA sequence: TGTGCCAGCAGCTTTCAGGGTTCGAGAGAGCAGTACTTC.